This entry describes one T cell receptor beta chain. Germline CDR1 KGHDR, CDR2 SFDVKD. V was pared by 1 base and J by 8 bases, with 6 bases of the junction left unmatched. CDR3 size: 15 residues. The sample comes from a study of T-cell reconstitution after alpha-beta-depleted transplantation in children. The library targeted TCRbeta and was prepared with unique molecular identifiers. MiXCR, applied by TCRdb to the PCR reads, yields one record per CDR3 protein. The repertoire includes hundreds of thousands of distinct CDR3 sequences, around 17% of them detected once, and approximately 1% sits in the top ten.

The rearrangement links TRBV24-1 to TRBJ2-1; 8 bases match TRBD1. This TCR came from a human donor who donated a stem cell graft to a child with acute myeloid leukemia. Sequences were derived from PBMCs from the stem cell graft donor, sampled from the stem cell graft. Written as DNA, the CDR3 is TGTGCCACCAGTGATTTAGGACAGGGAGGAGATGAGCAGTTCTTC. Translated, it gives CATSDLGQGGDEQFF.